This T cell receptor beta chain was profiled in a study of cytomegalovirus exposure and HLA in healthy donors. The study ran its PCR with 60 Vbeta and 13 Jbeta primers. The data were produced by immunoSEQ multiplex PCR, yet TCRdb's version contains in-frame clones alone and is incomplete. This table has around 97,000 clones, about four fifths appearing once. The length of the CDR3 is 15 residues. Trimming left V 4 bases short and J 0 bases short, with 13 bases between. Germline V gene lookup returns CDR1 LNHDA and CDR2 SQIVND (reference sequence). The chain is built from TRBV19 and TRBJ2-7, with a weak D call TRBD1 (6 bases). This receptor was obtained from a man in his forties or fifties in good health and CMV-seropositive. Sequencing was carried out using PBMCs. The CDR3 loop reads CASSRGLGASYEQYF. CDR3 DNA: TGTGCCAGTAGTAGGGGCTTGGGGGCCTCCTACGAGCAGTACTTC.